This T cell receptor beta chain stems from a study of cytomegalovirus exposure and HLA in healthy donors. Study at large: The same platform was used for the 100 to 150 validation repertoires and the approximately 670 first-cohort repertoires, a later analysis reported.

Sequencing used immunoSEQ multiplex PCR; TCRdb keeps in-frame clones, though not all of them. The table records tens of thousands of clones, just under 95% of them present only once. This CDR3 has 13 residues. The germline V gene encodes CDR1 SQVTM and CDR2 ANQGSEA. J lost 11 bases, V lost 7 bases, and 9 bases had no gene match. The sequence was collected from a man between 18 and 35 years old in good health and CMV-seropositive. The chain combines TRBV29-1 with TRBJ2-1, with 12 nucleotides matching TRBD2. Sequencing was performed on PBMCs. The CDR3 DNA reads as TGCAGCGCCGACCCTAGCGGGGGGGACAAGCAGTTCTTC. The encoded protein is CSADPSGGDKQFF.